These 17 T cell receptor beta chains were sequenced from one sample in a study of read filtering for tumor transcriptome and immune sequencing. The library was built from around 0.4 ug RNA with molecular barcoded adaptors for alpha/delta and beta/gamma chains. MiXCR was run by TCRdb on the reads, yielding one entry per CDR3 protein. The sample contains around 60,000 distinct CDR3 sequences, roughly a fifth of which appear only once. Sample: a population of CD138-negative cells sorted from bone marrow. These receptor sequences come from a donor aged 40 or older with multiple myeloma.

This clonotype has a count of ten or more. The rearrangement joins TRBV7-9 to TRBJ2-7; D is unclear. The CDR3 is made up of 13 amino acids. The germline V gene encodes CDR1 SEHNR and CDR2 FQNEAQ (reference sequence). The V end lost 5 bases, the J end lost 0 bases, and 8 bases lay between the germline ends. The DNA of the CDR3 is TGTGCCAGCAGCACATCGATCTCCTACGAGCAGTACTTC. As protein: CASSTSISYEQYF. Together with reference TRBV7-9 and TRBJ2-7, the CDR3 gives the full variable domain: DTGVSQNPRHKITKRGQNVTFRCDPISEHNRLYWYRQTLGQGPEFLTYFQNEAQLEKSRLLSDRFSAERPKGSFSTLEIQRTEQGDSAMYLCASSTSISYEQYFGPGTRLTVT.

In this sample, this clonotype turned up many times. The rearrangement links TRBV25-1 to TRBJ2-7; TRBD1 aligns across 7 bases. This CDR3 spans 14 amino acids. CDR1 is MGHDK and CDR2 is SYGVNS in the germline V gene. V lost 8 bases and J lost 0; bases outside the gene matches: 7. The CDR3 region is CASGEDRLSYEQYF. The DNA of the CDR3 is TGTGCCAGCGGAGAGGACAGGCTCTCCTACGAGCAGTACTTC.

The rearrangement uses TRBV6-5 and TRBJ2-1, with 12 bases lining up with TRBD2. J gave up 7 bases and V 4 bases, and 8 bases lay outside the gene matches. Germline V gene lookup returns CDR1 MNHEY and CDR2 SVGAGI. The CDR3 covers 16 residues. CDR3 DNA: TGTGCCAGCAGTTCCCCGGCTAGCGGGAGGGGGAATGAGCAGTTCTTC. It is translated as CASSSPASGRGNEQFF.

This clonotype appeared once. This sequence may be a read error, since a much larger clone differs from it by one base. The chain has TRBV11-2 and TRBJ2-5; possibly TRBD2 for D (6 bases). V lost 4 bases, J lost 4 bases, and 13 bases lay in between. The CDR3 loop spans 14 amino acids. The germline V gene encodes CDR1 SGHAT and CDR2 FQNNGV. For the CDR3, the DNA is TGTGCCAGCAGCTGGGCGGGGAACCGAGAGACCCAGTACTTC. Protein sequence: CASSWAGNRETQYF.

Comments on this clonotype: One base separates it from a far larger clone, so it is likely a read error. The chain joins TRBV7-9 to TRBJ2-1, with 12 nucleotides matching TRBD2. Germline lookup yields CDR1 SEHNR and CDR2 FQNEAQ (reference sequence). V was clipped by 5 bases and J by 7 bases; unmatched bases: 6. This CDR3 comprises 15 residues. The CDR3 loop reads CASSLASGGANEQFF. DNA for the CDR3: TGTGCCAGCAGCCTTGCTAGCGGGGGGGCTAATGAGCAGTTCTTC.

In its sample, this clonotype was seen once. This rearrangement joins TRBV5-1 to TRBJ2-2; a possible D gene is TRBD2 (5 bases). Germline loops: CDR1 SGHRS, CDR2 YFSETQ. The CDR3 is made up of 16 amino acids. Trimming left V 4 bases short and J 1 base short, with 14 bases between. CDR3 DNA: TGCGCCAGCAGCCCTATACGGACTGTGAACACCGGGGAGCTGTTTTTT. Translating gives CASSPIRTVNTGELFF. Variable domain in full (rest from reference TRBV5-1 and TRBJ2-2): KAGVTQTPRYLIKTRGQQVTLSCSPISGHRSVSWYQQTPGQGLQFLFEYFSETQRNKGNFPGRFSGRQFSNSRSEMNVSTLELGDSALYLCASSPIRTVNTGELFFGEGSRLTVL.

A note on this clonotype: A single base separates this from a much larger clone, so it may be a read error. V usage is TRBV30 and J usage is TRBJ2-1, with D perhaps matching TRBD1 (6 bases). Trimming shortened V by 8 bases and J by 10 bases, and 15 bases separated the two germline ends. Germline CDR1 reads GTSNPN; CDR2 reads SVGIG (reference sequence). The CDR3 length is 11 residues. CDR3 DNA: TGTGCCGAACGCAGGGGAGAGGAGCAGTTCTTC. Encoded protein: CAERRGEEQFF.

The J gene is TRBJ2-5, the V gene TRBV19; D is unresolved. The V gene lost 4 bases and the J gene lost 1 base, with 10 bases spanning the gap. Germline CDR1 and CDR2: LNHDA and SQIVND (reference sequence). The CDR3 runs 14 residues. The CDR3 nucleotides are TGTGCCAGTAGTAAGGTCACGTCCCAAGAGACCCAGTACTTC. Residues: CASSKVTSQETQYF.

This clonotype was seen at least ten times. The chain employs TRBV6-2 or TRBV6-3 and TRBJ2-1; D perhaps matches TRBD2 (5 bases). V lost 7 bases to trimming and J lost 8 bases, with 15 bases between them. Germline V gene sequence: CDR1 MNHEY, CDR2 SVGEGT. This CDR3 contains 13 residues. CDR3 in amino acids: CASIDLAGHEQFF. CDR3 nucleotide sequence: TGTGCCAGCATTGATTTGGCGGGCCATGAGCAGTTCTTC.

This clonotype was picked up many times. The chain couples TRBV18 to TRBJ2-7; 14 bases are a match to TRBD2. Unmatched junction bases numbered 2, after V lost 5 bases and J lost 2 bases. Germline-derived CDR1 and CDR2 are KGHSH and LQKENI. The CDR3 length is 15 residues. In DNA form, the CDR3 reads TGTGCCAGCTCAGAGGGACTAGCGGGAGCCTACGAGCAGTACTTC. Protein product: CASSEGLAGAYEQYF.

Ten or more counts support this clonotype. This rearrangement joins TRBV11-1 to TRBJ2-1; 8 bases agree with TRBD2. Germline assignment: CDR1 SGHAT and CDR2 FQDESV (reference sequence). The V gene end was trimmed by 5 bases and the J gene end by 3 bases; junction bases not matched to a gene: 9. The CDR3 totals 16 residues. The CDR3 reads CASSAQSGGIYNEQFF. As DNA, the CDR3 is TGTGCCAGCAGCGCACAGAGCGGGGGTATCTACAATGAGCAGTTCTTC.

This clonotype occurred many times. The chain couples TRBV20-1 to TRBJ2-3; D is uncertain. The CDR3 loop spans 14 amino acids. The V end lost 6 bases, the J end lost 5 bases, and 18 bases lay between the germline ends. The germline gives CDR1 DFQATT, CDR2 SNEGSKA (reference sequence). CDR3 protein: CSADPEVSGDTQYF. The CDR3 region has the DNA TGCAGTGCAGACCCAGAGGTTTCAGGAGATACGCAGTATTTT.

As for this clonotype: One end of the junction does not line up with germline, which may come from a read error. This chain links TRBV12-3 or TRBV12-4 with TRBJ1-1, with no clear D. The length of the CDR3 is 16 residues. The CDR3 sequence is CASAYWAAKSNTEASF. The DNA of the CDR3 is TGTGCCAGCGCCTATTGGGCGGCGAAATCGAACACTGAAGCTTCCTTT.

This clonotype has ten or more counts. The chain carries TRBV20-1 and TRBJ2-7, with D possibly TRBD2 on 6 matching bases. In germline, CDR1 is DFQATT, CDR2 SNEGSKA (reference sequence). The CDR3 contains 11 residues. Trimming stripped 3 bases from V and 6 bases from J, with 9 bases between. This CDR3 reads CSARGGREQYF. DNA of the CDR3: TGCAGTGCTAGGGGAGGCCGCGAGCAGTACTTC.

This clonotype came up many times. The rearrangement joins TRBV5-1 to TRBJ2-3, with no clear D. V lost 0 bases to trimming and J lost 4 bases, with 12 bases between them. The germline V gene has CDR1 SGHRS and CDR2 YFSETQ. This CDR3 has 15 amino acids. The CDR3, as DNA: TGCGCCAGCAGCTTGGGGTTCGGCGCCGCAGATACGCAGTATTTT. It is translated as CASSLGFGAADTQYF. Full variable domain (remainder filled in from reference TRBV5-1 and TRBJ2-3): KAGVTQTPRYLIKTRGQQVTLSCSPISGHRSVSWYQQTPGQGLQFLFEYFSETQRNKGNFPGRFSGRQFSNSRSEMNVSTLELGDSALYLCASSLGFGAADTQYFGPGTRLTVL.

A word on this clonotype: This may be a read error, as it is one base from a much larger clone. The rearrangement joins TRBV5-1 to TRBJ2-7; 8 nucleotides agree with TRBD2. After removal of 4 bases from V and 7 bases from J, the junction contained 16 bases not matched to a gene. Germline-derived CDR1 and CDR2 are SGHRS and YFSETQ. The CDR3 is 16 residues long. This CDR3 is CASSKRAGASNNEQYF. The CDR3 bases are TGCGCCAGCAGCAAACGAGCGGGGGCTAGTAACAATGAGCAGTACTTC.

This clonotype showed up just a few times. CDR3 sequence reads: CSAREKMLLADTQYF. The CDR3, as DNA: TGCAGTGCTAGAGAGAAAATGTTACTTGCAGATACGCAGTATTTT. V and J are TRBV20-1 and TRBJ2-3; D not certain. CDR1 is DFQATT and CDR2 is SNEGSKA in the germline V gene (reference sequence). V was shortened by 0 bases and J by 4 bases, with 14 bases between the two germline ends. The CDR3 is 15 residues long.